The clone carrying this T cell receptor beta chain was detected only a few times. Antigen: not known. Using its own MiXCR run on the 5' RACE reads, TCRdb lists one record per CDR3 protein. The sample has around 340,000 distinct CDR3 sequences; more than 8.5% are singletons. The CDR3 consists of 13 residues. The V gene's germline CDR1 is SGHTA and CDR2 FQGNSA. V was cut by 0 bases and J by 6 bases, with 6 bases left in between. This entry is derived from a study of T cells after yellow fever vaccination. Study findings and constraints: On re-exposure, the response was weaker but peaked faster, at day 5 versus 15. CD4 and CD8 compartments shared a small share of clonotypes.

The chain carries TRBV7-2 and TRBJ1-5; D call uncertain. This sample comprised PBMCs, obtained on the day of the first yellow fever vaccination. This clonotype was sampled from a man between 18 and 35 years old who received the YFV17D yellow fever vaccine. The CDR3 sequence: CASSLALVQPQHF. The CDR3 DNA reads TGTGCCAGCAGCTTAGCGCTAGTTCAGCCCCAGCATTTT.